These T cell receptor beta chains were read from a single sample in a study of regulatory T cells in long-lasting Graves disease. Using its own MiXCR run on the multiplex PCR reads, TCRdb lists one record per CDR3 protein. The sample lists 600,000 to 850,000 distinct CDR3 sequences, 30% occurring once. Sample: peripheral blood mononuclear cells (PBMCs), taken when the disease was refractory, from a patient treated with antithyroid drugs. Every receptor here comes from a female donor with Graves disease. Each CDR3 is given with its conserved first and last residue. Each record gives: J gene, D gene, clone size, V gene, CDR3 DNA, CDR3 protein. The D gene is left open where the match is weak. Rows may omit the clone size; those that give it use once, few, many or a size class.

j_call: TRBJ1-2; d_call: .; clone_size: few; v_call: TRBV29-1; cdr3_nt: TGCAGCGTTAAAATCCGCTATGGCTACACCTTC; cdr3_aa: CSVKIRYGYTF
j_call: TRBJ1-5; d_call: .; clone_size: .; v_call: TRBV15; cdr3_nt: TGTGCCACCAGCAGAGCCGGGAATAGCAATCAGCCCCAGCATTTT; cdr3_aa: CATSRAGNSNQPQHF
j_call: TRBJ1-5; d_call: TRBD1; clone_size: .; v_call: TRBV19; cdr3_nt: TGTGCCAGTAGTCCAGGGACAGGGGTAGTTCAGCCCCAGCATTTT; cdr3_aa: CASSPGTGVVQPQHF
j_call: TRBJ2-7; d_call: TRBD1; clone_size: few; v_call: TRBV11-3; cdr3_nt: TGTGCCAGCAGCGGAGGGACAGGGTCCCAACTCGAGCAGTACTTC; cdr3_aa: CASSGGTGSQLEQYF
j_call: TRBJ1-2; d_call: TRBD1; clone_size: .; v_call: TRBV5-1; cdr3_nt: TGCGCCAGCAGCTTGGGCGACAGGGCCCGGGGCGGCTACACCTTC; cdr3_aa: CASSLGDRARGGYTF
j_call: TRBJ1-4; d_call: TRBD1; clone_size: .; v_call: TRBV5-6; cdr3_nt: TGTGCCAGCAGCCGCGGGCAGGGGGTCCAGAATGAAAAACTGTTTTTT; cdr3_aa: CASSRGQGVQNEKLFF
j_call: TRBJ1-5; d_call: TRBD1; clone_size: .; v_call: TRBV5-5; cdr3_nt: TGTGCCAGCAGCTCGGCCGGACAGGGGATTCAGCCCCAGCATTTT; cdr3_aa: CASSSAGQGIQPQHF
j_call: TRBJ1-1; d_call: .; clone_size: many; v_call: TRBV28; cdr3_nt: TGTGCCAGCAGTTTGCCTGGGATCCCTGAAGCTTTCTTT; cdr3_aa: CASSLPGIPEAFF
j_call: TRBJ1-3; d_call: .; clone_size: once; v_call: TRBV2; cdr3_nt: TGTGCCAGCACAACCACAGGAAACACCATATATTTT; cdr3_aa: CASTTTGNTIYF
j_call: TRBJ2-5; d_call: .; clone_size: few; v_call: TRBV11-2; cdr3_nt: TGTGCCAGCAGCAGTTGGGTTAGGTACAGGCAAGAGACCCAGTACTTC; cdr3_aa: CASSSWVRYRQETQYF
j_call: TRBJ1-1; d_call: .; clone_size: few; v_call: TRBV12-3/TRBV12-4; cdr3_nt: TGTGCCAGCAGTTTAAGTCAGGGGTGGGGGAACACTGAAGCTTTCTTT; cdr3_aa: CASSLSQGWGNTEAFF
j_call: TRBJ1-2; d_call: TRBD1; clone_size: many; v_call: TRBV12-3/TRBV12-4; cdr3_nt: TGTGCCAGCAGTTTACAGGGGACAGGGTACTATGGCTACACCTTC; cdr3_aa: CASSLQGTGYYGYTF
j_call: TRBJ1-5; d_call: .; clone_size: once; v_call: TRBV9; cdr3_nt: TGTGCCAGCAGCGTAGGTCAGGGCCTCAATCAGCCCCAGCATTTT; cdr3_aa: CASSVGQGLNQPQHF
j_call: TRBJ1-6; d_call: TRBD1; clone_size: .; v_call: TRBV5-4; cdr3_nt: TGTGCCAGCAGCTTGCCCCAAGCGACAGGGGTAGGATCACCCCTCCACTTT; cdr3_aa: CASSLPQATGVGSPLHF
j_call: TRBJ2-3; d_call: TRBD2; clone_size: .; v_call: TRBV28; cdr3_nt: TGTGCCAGCAGTTTAAGGTCCGGCGGGGGGATCGCAGATACGCAGTATTTT; cdr3_aa: CASSLRSGGGIADTQYF
j_call: TRBJ1-5; d_call: .; clone_size: few; v_call: TRBV27; cdr3_nt: TGTGCCAGCAGTTTAATTCAGGCAGGGGGCAATCAGCCCCAGCATTTT; cdr3_aa: CASSLIQAGGNQPQHF
j_call: TRBJ2-2; d_call: .; clone_size: .; v_call: TRBV27; cdr3_nt: TGTGCCAGCAGTTTATTCTATTGGGACATAAACACCGGGGAGCTGTTTTTT; cdr3_aa: CASSLFYWDINTGELFF
j_call: TRBJ2-7; d_call: .; clone_size: .; v_call: TRBV6-1; cdr3_nt: TGTGCCAGCGGGGACAACTCCCACGAGCAGTACTTC; cdr3_aa: CASGDNSHEQYF
j_call: TRBJ2-6; d_call: .; clone_size: .; v_call: TRBV5-1; cdr3_nt: TGCGCCAGCAGCTTGCAACCTGCGGACAGCCCTTTCCTGACTTTC; cdr3_aa: CASSLQPADSPFLTF
j_call: TRBJ2-7; d_call: TRBD2; clone_size: once; v_call: TRBV19; cdr3_nt: TGTGCCAGTAGATCGGGACTAGCGGGAGTCTACGAGCAGTACTTC; cdr3_aa: CASRSGLAGVYEQYF